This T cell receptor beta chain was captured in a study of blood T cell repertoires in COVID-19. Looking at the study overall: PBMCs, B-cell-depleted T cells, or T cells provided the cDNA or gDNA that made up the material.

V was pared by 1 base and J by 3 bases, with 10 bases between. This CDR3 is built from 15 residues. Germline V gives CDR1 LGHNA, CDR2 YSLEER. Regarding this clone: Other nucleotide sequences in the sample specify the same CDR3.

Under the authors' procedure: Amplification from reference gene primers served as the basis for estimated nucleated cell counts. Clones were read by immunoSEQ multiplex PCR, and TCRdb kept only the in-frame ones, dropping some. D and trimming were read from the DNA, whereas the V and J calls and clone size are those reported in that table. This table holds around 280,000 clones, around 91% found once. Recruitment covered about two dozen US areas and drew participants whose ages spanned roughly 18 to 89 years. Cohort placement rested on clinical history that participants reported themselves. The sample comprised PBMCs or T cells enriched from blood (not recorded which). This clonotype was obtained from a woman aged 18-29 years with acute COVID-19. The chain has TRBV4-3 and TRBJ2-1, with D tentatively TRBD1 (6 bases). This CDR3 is CASSQGTAIYNEQFF. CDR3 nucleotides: TGCGCCAGCAGCCAAGGGACAGCTATCTACAATGAGCAGTTCTTC.